These T cell receptor beta chains were read from a single sample in a study of blood T cells in healthy people across ages. TCRdb fed the 5' RACE reads into MiXCR, producing one record per CDR3 protein. The sample lists 850,000 to 950,000 distinct CDR3 sequences, more than 25% seen once, with 17% in the top ten. Sequencing used blood. The origin of the receptors is a woman of 80 years or more in good health. Each CDR3 is given with its conserved first and last residue. D genes are given only for firm matches. Clone size is stated in some rows and not others, as once, few, many or a class when expanded.

.	.	TRBV6-5	TRBJ2-1	CASSYSSGRDEQFF
.	TRBD2	TRBV19	TRBJ2-1	CASSDRGTSGNNEQFF
few	.	TRBV3-1	TRBJ2-7	CASSQASGPYNEQYF
many	.	TRBV29-1	TRBJ1-2	CSVEDNRGVGYGYTF
few	TRBD1	TRBV19	TRBJ2-4	CASSTPTGSAKNIQYF
.	TRBD2	TRBV9	TRBJ2-4	CASSGGEGLAGGLAKNIQYF
.	TRBD1	TRBV5-1	TRBJ2-3	CASSPEGTGVNTQYF
many	.	TRBV7-2	TRBJ1-4	CASSSDAGLSLVGGEKLFF
many	.	TRBV7-2	TRBJ2-7	CASSSVGRGNYEQYF
once	TRBD2	TRBV5-1	TRBJ2-3	CASTPTAQRGSTDTQYF
many	.	TRBV5-1	TRBJ1-5	CASSLTAGGNQPQHF
.	.	TRBV11-3	TRBJ2-4	CASSLNSGLAKNIQYF
many	TRBD2	TRBV20-1	TRBJ2-1	CSARPGLAGGRDEQFF